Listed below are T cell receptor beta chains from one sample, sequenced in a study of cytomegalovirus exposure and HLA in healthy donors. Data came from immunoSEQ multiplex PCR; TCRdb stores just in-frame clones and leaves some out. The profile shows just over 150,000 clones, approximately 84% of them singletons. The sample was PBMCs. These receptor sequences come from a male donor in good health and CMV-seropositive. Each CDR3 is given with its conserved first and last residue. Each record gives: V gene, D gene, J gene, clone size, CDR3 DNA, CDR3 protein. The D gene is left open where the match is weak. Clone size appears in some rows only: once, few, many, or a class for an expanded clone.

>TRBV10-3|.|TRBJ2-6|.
TGTGCCATCAGTGATGGCCGCGGTGGGGCCAACGTCCTGACTTTC
CAISDGRGGANVLTF
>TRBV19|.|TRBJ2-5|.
TGTGCCAGTAGTCCGCGCAACCAAGAGACCCAGTACTTC
CASSPRNQETQYF
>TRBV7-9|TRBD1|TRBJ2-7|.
TGTGCCAGCAGCCCCGGGACAGGGGGATCCTACGAGCAGTACTTC
CASSPGTGGSYEQYF
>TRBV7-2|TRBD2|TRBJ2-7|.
TGTGCCAGCAGCTCCTCATGGGGAGGGACTTACGAGCAGTACTTC
CASSSSWGGTYEQYF
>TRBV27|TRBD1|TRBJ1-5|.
TGTGCCAGCAGTTTTCGACAGGGCTTTCCGCCCCAGCATTTT
CASSFRQGFPPQHF
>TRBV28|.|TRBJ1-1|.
TGTGCCAGCAAAAAACAGGGAAAAGCTTTCTTT
CASKKQGKAFF
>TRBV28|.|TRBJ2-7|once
TGTGCCAGCCACCGGACTAGTGGATGGGGGCCTTACGAGCAGTACTTC
CASHRTSGWGPYEQYF
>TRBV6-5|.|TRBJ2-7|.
TGTGCCAGCAGTTACGGCCGAATGATCTACGAGCAGTACTTC
CASSYGRMIYEQYF
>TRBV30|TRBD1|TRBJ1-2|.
TGTGCCTGGGTGGGACAGCACTATGGCTACACCTTC
CAWVGQHYGYTF
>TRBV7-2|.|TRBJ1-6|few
TGTGCCAGCAGCTCGGTGCAGGGGTCACCCCTCCACTTT
CASSSVQGSPLHF
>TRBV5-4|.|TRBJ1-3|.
TGTGCCAGCAGCTTGGCCCAGGGGATAGCTGGAAACACCATATATTTT
CASSLAQGIAGNTIYF
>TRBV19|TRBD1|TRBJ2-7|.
TGTGCCAGTAGCCTAGGTCACAGGGGCTCCTACGAGCAGTACTTC
CASSLGHRGSYEQYF
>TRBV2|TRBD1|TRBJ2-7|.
TGTGCCAGCAGCGAAAGGGCACAGGGGGCAAGCGAGCAGTACTTC
CASSERAQGASEQYF
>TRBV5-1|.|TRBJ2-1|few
TGCGCCAGCAGCCCGAAAGATAGCGGAAGATACAATGAGCAGTTCTTC
CASSPKDSGRYNEQFF
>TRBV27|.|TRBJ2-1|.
TGTGCCAGCAGTGCAGACTACAATGAGCAGTTCTTC
CASSADYNEQFF
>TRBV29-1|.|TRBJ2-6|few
TGCAGCGTTGAAGGAAAGGACAGTTCTTTCGCCAACGTCCTGACTTTC
CSVEGKDSSFANVLTF
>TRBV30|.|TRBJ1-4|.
TGTGCCTGGAGTCCAGGGGCGCGGGAAAAACTGTTTTTT
CAWSPGAREKLFF
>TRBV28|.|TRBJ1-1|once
TGTGCCAGCAGTTCCGCGGTGGGTTTTGCGAGCACTGAAGCTTTCTTT
CASSSAVGFASTEAFF
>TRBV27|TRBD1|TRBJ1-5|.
TGTGCCAGCAGCGCTTTGGACAGGGGGGGGTATAGCAATCAGCCCCAGCATTTT
CASSALDRGGYSNQPQHF
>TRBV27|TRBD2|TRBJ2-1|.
TGTGCCAGCAGTTTATTGCTAGCGGGATTCAAACATGAGCAGTTCTTC
CASSLLLAGFKHEQFF
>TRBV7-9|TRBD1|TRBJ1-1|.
TGTGCCAGCAGCCGTCGGACAGGGGACACTGAAGCTTTCTTT
CASSRRTGDTEAFF
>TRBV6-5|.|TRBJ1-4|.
TGTGCCAGCAGTTACGGCAGAGAGGTGTTTTTT
CASSYGREVFF
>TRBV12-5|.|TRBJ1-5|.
TGTGCTAGTGGTTTGGTCACTAGGGCCGCACCGCCCCAGCATTTT
CASGLVTRAAPPQHF
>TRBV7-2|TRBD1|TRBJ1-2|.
TGTGCCAGCAGCAACCGGGACAGTTCTTATGGCTACACCTTC
CASSNRDSSYGYTF
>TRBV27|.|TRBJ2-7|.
TGTGCCAGCAGTTTAGGTAGTTGGTCCTACGAGCAGTACTTC
CASSLGSWSYEQYF
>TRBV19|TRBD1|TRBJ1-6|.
TGTGCCAGTAGTAGTTCGACAGGGGGATCTGCTTCACCCCTCCACTTT
CASSSSTGGSASPLHF
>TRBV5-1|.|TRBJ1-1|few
TGCGCCAGCAGCCGTACCCCGGGGGGAAACACTGAAGCTTTCTTT
CASSRTPGGNTEAFF
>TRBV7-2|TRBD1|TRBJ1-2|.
TGTGCCAGCGGCCGTGCAGGGGGTTATGGCTACACCTTC
CASGRAGGYGYTF
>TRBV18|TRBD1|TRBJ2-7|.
TGTGCCAGCTCACCCGGACAGGGAAGGGACTACGAGCAGTACTTC
CASSPGQGRDYEQYF
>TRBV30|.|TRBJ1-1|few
TGTGCCTGGACCCCAATTTCGAACACTGAAGCTTTCTTT
CAWTPISNTEAFF
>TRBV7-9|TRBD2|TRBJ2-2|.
TGTTCCAGCAGCTTATGGACTAGCGGGTATGAGAAAGCCGGGGAGCTGTTTTTT
CSSSLWTSGYEKAGELFF
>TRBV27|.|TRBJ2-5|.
TGTGCCAGCAGTCCAGGGTACCAAGAGACCCAGTACTTC
CASSPGYQETQYF